These 10 T cell receptor beta chains came from one sample sequenced in a study of response to subunit inactivated influenza vaccine. TCRdb itself ran the RT-PCR reads through MiXCR, one entry per CDR3 protein. The table records 600,000 to 700,000 distinct CDR3 sequences, around 15% of them present only once. The specimen comprised PBMCs from blood, sampled 14 to 15 days before vaccination. Receptors were obtained from a man in his fifties who received an inactivated influenza vaccine.

The genes are TRBV6-5 and TRBJ1-5; 8 nucleotides agree with TRBD1. The germline V gene has CDR1 MNHEY and CDR2 SVGAGI. This CDR3 is 19 amino acids long. With 4 bases clipped from V and 0 bases from J, the junction kept 14 bases outside the gene matches. The CDR3 nucleotides are TGTGCCAGCAGTTTCCCTGTGAAGGGACAGGCGTATAGCAATCAGCCCCAGCATTTT. Protein: CASSFPVKGQAYSNQPQHF.

This clonotype has at least ten counts. This rearrangement joins TRBV5-5 to TRBJ2-7; D not resolved. Germline CDR1 reads SGHKS; CDR2 reads YYEKEE (reference sequence). Trimming took 1 base from V and 2 from J, leaving 7 bases between them. CDR3 size: 13 residues. Here the CDR3 reads CASSLNSAYEQYF. The CDR3 DNA is TGTGCCAGCAGCTTGAACAGCGCCTACGAGCAGTACTTC.

The chain links TRBV25-1 to TRBJ2-2, with unresolved D. CDR1 is MGHDK, CDR2 SYGVNS, per germline. The CDR3 extends over 15 amino acids. Between the trimmed V and J ends, which lost 5 bases and 6 bases, there was a span of 16 bases. This chain's CDR3 is CASSSLVWQSGELFF. In DNA, the CDR3 is TGTGCCAGCAGTTCCTTGGTTTGGCAGTCCGGGGAGCTGTTTTTT.

The V call is TRBV12-3 or TRBV12-4, the J call TRBJ1-1, with D perhaps TRBD1 (5 bases). This CDR3 spans 11 amino acids. The germline V and J ends were trimmed by 3 bases and 12 bases, with 11 bases remaining between them. CDR3 coding DNA: TGTGCCAGCAGTTTCGGGGGTGTGACTTTCTTT. Translation: CASSFGGVTFF.

This chain connects TRBV7-2 to TRBJ1-5, with 7 bases aligning to TRBD1. CDR3 length equals 13 residues. Germline V gene lookup returns CDR1 SGHTA and CDR2 FQGNSA. The ends lost 5 bases at V and 7 bases at J; junction bases unmatched: 5. The DNA for the CDR3 is TGTGCCAGCAGCCCAGCAGGGGGGCAGCCCCAGCATTTT. It specifies CASSPAGGQPQHF. The entire variable domain, with the rest obtained from reference TRBV7-2 and TRBJ1-5, is as follows: GAGVSQSPSNKVTEKGKDVELRCDPISGHTALYWYRQSLGQGLEFLIYFQGNSAPDKSGLPSDRFSAERTGGSVSTLTIQRTQQEDSAVYLCASSPAGGQPQHFGDGTRLSIL.

This rearrangement joins TRBV5-1 to TRBJ1-4, with 7 nucleotides matching TRBD1. Germline lookup yields CDR1 SGHRS and CDR2 YFSETQ. The length of the CDR3 is 15 residues. Trimming cost V 0 bases and J 8 bases; bases outside gene matches: 7. In nucleotides, the CDR3 is TGCGCCAGCAGCTTGGCAGGGGGGCGCGAGGAAAAACTGTTTTTT. This sequence encodes CASSLAGGREEKLFF. Drawing the rest from reference TRBV5-1 and TRBJ1-4, the complete variable domain is KAGVTQTPRYLIKTRGQQVTLSCSPISGHRSVSWYQQTPGQGLQFLFEYFSETQRNKGNFPGRFSGRQFSNSRSEMNVSTLELGDSALYLCASSLAGGREEKLFFGSGTQLSVL.

In its sample, this clonotype was seen a few times. The chain recombines TRBV20-1 with TRBJ1-1; D is ambiguous. Trimming took 2 bases from V and 1 from J, leaving 8 bases between them. The germline V gene has CDR1 DFQATT and CDR2 SNEGSKA (reference sequence). CDR3 size: 13 residues. This CDR3 reads CSARNPGNTEAFF. The CDR3 DNA follows: TGCAGTGCTAGAAACCCCGGGAACACTGAAGCTTTCTTT.

This rearrangement joins TRBV5-1 to TRBJ1-5; weak D call: TRBD1 (6 bases). V shed 0 bases and J shed 7 bases, with 8 bases lying between them. Per the germline V gene, CDR1 is SGHRS and CDR2 is YFSETQ. The CDR3 totals 13 residues. The CDR3 DNA reads TGCGCCAGCAGCTTGGGGGGGCAACAGCCCCAGCATTTT. It specifies CASSLGGQQPQHF.

This clonotype has only a few counts. The rearrangement joins TRBV11-2 to TRBJ2-7; 7 bases line up with TRBD1. The V segment lost 1 base and the J segment 2 bases; nucleotides outside the gene matches: 5. Germline CDR1 and CDR2: SGHAT and FQNNGV. The CDR3 is made up of 15 amino acids. The CDR3 region is CASSLVRGRTYEQYF. In DNA, the CDR3 is TGTGCCAGCAGCTTAGTCAGGGGGAGAACCTACGAGCAGTACTTC.

The CDR3 region is CASTTLGGAHYGYTF. The CDR3 region has the DNA TGTGCCAGCACCACCCTGGGAGGGGCCCACTATGGCTACACCTTC. The V gene is TRBV7-9, the J gene TRBJ1-2; a possible D gene is TRBD1 (5 bases). V lost 7 bases to trimming and J lost 3 bases, with 18 bases between them. CDR3 length equals 15 residues. Germline CDR1 is SEHNR and CDR2 is FQNEAQ (reference sequence).